The 3 T cell receptor beta chains given below trace back to one sample, sequenced in a study of vaccination and CD4 T cells after COVID-19. The assay that was used to sequence DNA from cultured CD4+ T cells was the Oncomine TCR Beta short-read assay. One entry per CDR3 protein, called by TCRdb with MiXCR from the PCR reads. There are 9,500 to 15,000 distinct CDR3 sequences in the sample; 30% occur only once, and about a quarter lies in the top ten. The treatment was: roughly nine-day PBMC culture with coronavirus spike peptide pools or control peptides (ViraFEST assay). Antigens of these TCRs are unknown. Sequenced material: cultured CD4+ T cells from blood. These receptors were taken from a human donor with COVID-19.

In this sample, this clonotype turned up a few times. The CDR3 sequence: CASSRGGENIQYF. CDR3 DNA: TGTGCCAGCAGTCGGGGAGGGGAAAACATTCAGTACTTC. The chain uses TRBV6-1 and TRBJ2-4, with 7 nucleotides matching TRBD2. With V trimmed by 5 bases and J by 5 bases, 3 bases remained unmatched. CDR3 length: 13 residues. Germline lookup yields CDR1 MNHNS and CDR2 SASEGT.

A remark on this clonotype: A clone one base away is much larger, so this may be a read error. This chain uses TRBV2 with TRBJ1-5, with TRBD1 matching 8 bases. Trimming cost V 7 bases and J 1 base; bases outside gene matches: 3. The CDR3 is 14 amino acids. The germline V gene has CDR1 SNHLY and CDR2 FYNNEI. The CDR3 loop is CASTGGVSNQPQHF. In nucleotides, the CDR3 is TGTGCCAGCACAGGGGGCGTCAGCAATCAGCCCCAGCATTTT. The variable domain in full, completed from reference TRBV2 and TRBJ1-5, reads EPEVTQTPSHQVTQMGQEVILRCVPISNHLYFYWYRQILGQKVEFLVSFYNNEISEKSEIFDDQFSVERPDGSNFTLKIRSTKLEDSAMYFCASTGGVSNQPQHFGDGTRLSIL.

This clonotype was detected only a few times. The V call is TRBV6-1, the J call TRBJ2-4; a possible D gene is TRBD2 (6 bases). The germline gives CDR1 MNHNS, CDR2 SASEGT. The CDR3 spans 15 residues. Trimming pared 6 bases from V and 1 base from J, leaving 13 bases between. The CDR3 loop is CASSDLGGAKNIQYF. Here the CDR3 DNA reads TGTGCCAGCAGCGATCTCGGGGGTGCCAAAAACATTCAGTACTTC.